The 23 T cell receptor beta chains below all came from one sample that was sequenced in a study of T-cell reconstitution after alpha-beta-depleted transplantation in children. Preparing the TCRbeta library involved the use of unique molecular identifiers. MiXCR, applied by TCRdb to the PCR reads, yields one record per CDR3 protein. The data show about 78,000 distinct CDR3 sequences, with 14% seen just once and 25% to 30% held by the top ten. Sequenced here: PBMCs, mostly from graft donor cells, sampled 180 days after TCRalphabeta/CD19-depleted stem cell transplant. The receptor source for this set is a male patient aged 2 to 9 who had a stem cell transplant for acute lymphoblastic leukemia, so the T cells may come from the graft donor.

Many counts were recorded for this clonotype. This likely comes from a read error, as the CDR3 has no conserved phenylalanine or tryptophan at its end. No DNA is shown, since the ends of the CDR3 on it are uncertain; the CDR3 is the one TCRdb lists. The chain is built from TRBV20-1 and TRBJ2-3. Germline V CDR1 and CDR2: DFQATT, SNEGSKA (reference sequence). The CDR3 contains 10 residues when both ends are counted. CDR3 residues: CSARPERYAV.

This clonotype was detected many times. V and J are TRBV5-4 and TRBJ2-5; possibly TRBD1 for D (6 bases). V lost 1 base and J 4 bases, leaving 14 bases between the germline ends. The CDR3 has 15 amino acids. Germline V CDR1 and CDR2: SGHNT, YYREEE (reference sequence). DNA of the CDR3: TGTGCCAGCAGCTTGACTATGGGACAAAGAGAGACCCAGTACTTC. Translating gives CASSLTMGQRETQYF.

This clonotype was observed at least ten times. The CDR3 reads CSARDLGRAFF. Written as DNA, the CDR3 is TGCAGTGCTAGAGACCTGGGAAGAGCTTTCTTT. The chain uses TRBV20-1 and TRBJ1-1; no clear D gene. This CDR3 comprises 11 residues. Germline loops: CDR1 DFQATT, CDR2 SNEGSKA (reference sequence). V lost 0 bases and J lost 10, with 9 bases in between.

This clonotype came up a few times. V and J are TRBV6-2 or TRBV6-3 and TRBJ2-5; a possible D gene is TRBD2 (5 bases). Per germline, CDR1 MNHEY and CDR2 SVGEGT. V gave up 7 bases and J gave up 5 bases, with 23 bases separating them. The CDR3 contains 16 residues. DNA for the CDR3: TGTGCCAGCACCGCTTACCCCGGGGTTACGTGGGAGACCCAGTACTTC. Translation gives CASTAYPGVTWETQYF.

The chain carries TRBV5-6 and TRBJ2-3; D may be TRBD1 or TRBD2 (5 bases each). CDR1 and CDR2 from the germline V gene are SGHDT and YYEEEE. CDR3 length equals 14 residues. The V end was cut by 4 bases, the J end by 2 bases, with 11 bases between. The DNA for the CDR3 is TGTGCCAGCAGCCTGGGACGGGCCACAGATACGCAGTATTTT. This gives the protein CASSLGRATDTQYF.

This clonotype was picked up a small number of times. The V and J genes are TRBV7-9 and TRBJ2-2, with D maybe TRBD1 (6 bases). Between the trimmed V and J ends, which lost 5 bases and 5 bases, there was a span of 15 bases. This CDR3 contains 15 residues. Per the germline V gene, CDR1 is SEHNR and CDR2 is FQNEAQ (reference sequence). The CDR3 reads CASSPPGHLTGELFF. CDR3 nucleotide sequence: TGTGCCAGCAGCCCTCCGGGACACCTAACCGGGGAGCTGTTTTTT. Looking up the rest from reference TRBV7-9 and TRBJ2-2 gives the full variable domain: DTGVSQNPRHKITKRGQNVTFRCDPISEHNRLYWYRQTLGQGPEFLTYFQNEAQLEKSRLLSDRFSAERPKGSFSTLEIQRTEQGDSAMYLCASSPPGHLTGELFFGEGSRLTVL.

The CDR3 DNA reads TGTGCCAGCAGCCAGGATCCGGCTATTGGGGAGACCCAGTACTTC. Its translation: CASSQDPAIGETQYF. V and J are TRBV4-2 and TRBJ2-5; the D is unclear. V lost 3 bases to trimming and J lost 5 bases, with 16 bases between them. Germline assignment: CDR1 LGHNA and CDR2 YNFKEQ. The CDR3 sequence is 15 residues long.

This chain joins TRBV7-3 and TRBJ2-7; the match to TRBD2 covers 8 bases. The V segment lost 5 bases and the J segment 1 base; nucleotides outside the gene matches: 7. This CDR3 comprises 15 residues. From germline, CDR1 is SGHTA and CDR2 FQGTGA. Here the CDR3 DNA reads TGTGCCAGCAGCCCCGGGGGGGGGACTTCCTACGAGCAGTACTTC. The encoded protein is CASSPGGGTSYEQYF.

V gene TRBV6-1 combines with J gene TRBJ1-5, with D uncertain. This CDR3 is built from 17 residues. V gave up 6 bases and J gave up 2 bases, with 20 bases separating them. Per the germline V gene, CDR1 is MNHNS and CDR2 is SASEGT. The CDR3 coding sequence is TGTGCCAGCAGCTCAACCTTGGTACGGGGAGGCAATCAGCCCCAGCATTTT. Translation: CASSSTLVRGGNQPQHF.

J is TRBJ2-1 and V is TRBV7-2, with D uncertain. The germline gives CDR1 SGHTA, CDR2 FQGNSA. This CDR3 is built from 14 residues. Trimming pared 3 bases from V and 3 bases from J, leaving 9 bases between. CDR3 amino acids: CASSLEPIYNEQFF. The CDR3 DNA reads TGTGCCAGCAGCTTGGAACCAATCTACAATGAGCAGTTCTTC.

This clonotype was counted a few times. The chain links TRBV5-4 to TRBJ2-1; D possibly corresponds to TRBD1 (5 bases). Deletions cut 5 bases from V and 12 bases from J, with 12 bases between. Per the germline V gene, CDR1 is SGHNT and CDR2 is YYREEE (reference sequence). The CDR3 covers 11 residues. CDR3 nucleotide sequence: TGTGCCAGCAGTTTTGGGCAGGGGCAGTTCTTC. Residues: CASSFGQGQFF. The full variable domain, completed using reference TRBV5-4 and TRBJ2-1, is ETGVTQSPTHLIKTRGQQVTLRCSSQSGHNTVSWYQQALGQGPQFIFQYYREEENGRGNFPPRFSGLQFPNYSSELNVNALELDDSALYLCASSFGQGQFFGPGTRLTVL.

Ten or more counts support this clonotype. This chain joins TRBV3-1 and TRBJ2-7; the match to TRBD2 covers 12 bases. Germline V gene data show CDR1 as LGHDT and CDR2 as YNNKEL (reference sequence). Germline trimming cut 3 bases from V and 7 bases from J; bases unmatched to any gene: 10. This CDR3 has 16 amino acids. DNA for the CDR3: TGTGCCAGCAGCCAGGAGTTGACTAGCGGGAGTTGGGAGCAGTACTTC. Amino acid sequence: CASSQELTSGSWEQYF.

In its sample, this clonotype was seen many times. The genes are TRBV5-6 and TRBJ2-5, with TRBD1 matching over 7 bases. V lost 5 bases and J lost 5; bases outside the gene matches: 18. Per germline, CDR1 SGHDT and CDR2 YYEEEE. The CDR3 loop spans 17 amino acids. This chain's CDR3 is CASRTTGKPFYRETQYF. Written as DNA, the CDR3 is TGTGCCAGCAGAACGACAGGGAAGCCTTTCTATAGGGAGACCCAGTACTTC.

About this clonotype: At one end, the junction sequence differs from germline, possibly due to a read error. V gene TRBV2 combines with J gene TRBJ2-3; D is possibly TRBD1 (6 bases). Germline V CDR1 and CDR2: SNHLY, FYNNEI. The CDR3 runs 14 residues. DNA of the CDR3: TGTTCCAGCAAGGTTGGACAGTTCACAGATACGCAGTATTTT. Encoded protein: CSSKVGQFTDTQYF.

This clonotype was counted many times. The rearrangement joins TRBV20-1 to TRBJ1-5, with 9 bases fitting TRBD1. CDR1 is DFQATT and CDR2 is SNEGSKA in the germline V gene (reference sequence). This CDR3 is 17 amino acids long. Trimming removed 1 base from V and 3 bases from J; junction bases left unmatched: 10. The CDR3: CSARVWAGQGDNQPQHF. For the CDR3, the DNA is TGCAGTGCTAGAGTGTGGGCGGGACAGGGAGACAATCAGCCCCAGCATTTT.

This clonotype was observed a few times. This chain links TRBV6-1 with TRBJ1-3; D might be TRBD1 (5 bases). Trimming took off 6 bases at V and 0 bases at J, with 15 bases between the two ends. Germline V gene lookup returns CDR1 MNHNS and CDR2 SASEGT. The length of the CDR3 is 16 residues. CDR3 in amino acids: CASRGDGTISGNTIYF. The CDR3 nucleotides are TGTGCCAGCAGGGGGGACGGAACAATCTCTGGAAACACCATATATTTT.

The V call is TRBV10-3, the J call TRBJ2-3; 11 positions match TRBD1. The V segment lost 0 bases and the J segment 9 bases; nucleotides outside the gene matches: 8. Germline V gene sequence: CDR1 ENHRY, CDR2 SYGVKD. The CDR3 contains 16 residues. The CDR3 loop reads CAISESKGTGGPTQYF. The CDR3 DNA reads TGTGCCATCAGTGAGTCGAAAGGGACAGGGGGGCCCACGCAGTATTTT.

This chain connects TRBV6-5 to TRBJ2-3, with D unclear. In germline, CDR1 is MNHEY, CDR2 SVGAGI. Between the trimmed V and J ends, which lost 0 bases and 4 bases, there was a span of 8 bases. This CDR3 comprises 14 residues. The CDR3: CASSYSSGADTQYF. As DNA, the CDR3 is TGTGCCAGCAGTTACTCCTCAGGCGCAGATACGCAGTATTTT.

The rearrangement uses TRBV5-1 and TRBJ2-7; the match to TRBD2 covers 9 bases. Trimming took 0 bases from V and 1 from J; bases not matched to a gene: 5. The CDR3 consists of 16 residues. Germline lookup yields CDR1 SGHRS and CDR2 YFSETQ. For the CDR3, the DNA is TGCGCCAGCAGCTTGGGGACTAGCGTTCCGTCCTACGAGCAGTACTTC. Amino acid sequence: CASSLGTSVPSYEQYF.

V usage is TRBV20-1 and J usage is TRBJ2-1, with unresolved D. CDR1 is DFQATT, CDR2 SNEGSKA, per germline (reference sequence). Trimming took 0 bases from V and 0 from J, leaving 15 bases between them. There are 17 residues in the CDR3. The CDR3 region has the DNA TGCAGTGCTAGAGATCTCGCCCGACTTAGCTCCTACAATGAGCAGTTCTTC. Its protein product is CSARDLARLSSYNEQFF.

This clonotype was detected ten times or more. The rearrangement links TRBV9 to TRBJ2-5, with 7 bases that match TRBD1. This CDR3 has 12 amino acids. J was trimmed by 4 bases and V by 4 bases; bases with no gene match: 1. From germline, CDR1 is SGDLS and CDR2 YYNGEE. This chain's CDR3 is CASSPGGETQYF. The DNA of the CDR3 is TGTGCCAGCAGCCCAGGGGGAGAGACCCAGTACTTC.

The sample holds a few counts of this clonotype. V usage is TRBV4-2 and J usage is TRBJ1-3, with a tentative D call TRBD1 (6 bases). The germline V gene encodes CDR1 LGHNA and CDR2 YNFKEQ. Trimming took 5 bases from V and 8 from J, leaving 16 bases between them. The CDR3 runs 14 residues. CDR3 nucleotide sequence: TGTGCCAGCAGCAATAGGGGGGGCGCGCACACCATATATTTT. It yields the protein CASSNRGGAHTIYF.

This clonotype has just a few counts. The V gene is TRBV7-2, the J gene TRBJ2-7; no firm D call. Deletions cut 5 bases from V and 2 bases from J, with 16 bases between. Germline V gives CDR1 SGHTA, CDR2 FQGNSA. This CDR3 is 15 amino acids long. The CDR3 reads CASSRRRTSTYEQYF. DNA for the CDR3: TGTGCCAGCAGCCGGCGAAGGACCTCAACCTACGAGCAGTACTTC.